These T cell receptor beta chains were read from a single sample in a study of cytomegalovirus exposure and HLA in healthy donors. Sequenced by immunoSEQ multiplex PCR; TCRdb stores in-frame clones only, minus some. The sample has approximately 150,000 clones, around 88% seen once. Sequencing was done on a sample of PBMCs. The receptor source for this set is a woman younger than 45 in good health and CMV-seronegative. The CDR3 runs from the conserved cysteine through the conserved F or W. Each record gives: J gene, clone size, D gene, V gene, CDR3 protein, CDR3 DNA. The D gene is left open where the match is weak. Size is stated for part of the rows, as once, few or many counts, or as a class when the clone is expanded.

TRBJ2-7	NA	NA	TRBV19	CASSMSDGYEQYF	TGTGCCAGTAGTATGAGCGACGGATACGAGCAGTACTTC
TRBJ1-1	once	NA	TRBV19	CASMWRGEAFF	TGTGCCAGTATGTGGAGGGGCGAAGCTTTCTTT
TRBJ2-1	NA	TRBD2	TRBV19	CASSATGGEQFF	TGTGCCAGTAGTGCTACGGGGGGTGAGCAGTTCTTC
TRBJ2-1	NA	TRBD2	TRBV5-4	CASSPPGTSGNEQFF	TGTGCCAGCAGCCCACCCGGGACTAGCGGCAATGAGCAGTTCTTC
TRBJ1-3	NA	NA	TRBV7-6	CASSLAQGGGNTIYF	TGTGCCAGCAGCTTAGCGCAGGGAGGTGGAAACACCATATATTTT
TRBJ2-3	NA	NA	TRBV5-6	CASILWGGHGTDTQYF	TGTGCCAGCATCCTGTGGGGAGGCCATGGCACAGATACGCAGTATTTT
TRBJ2-5	NA	NA	TRBV18	CASSPGSSGQYF	NA
TRBJ2-1	NA	TRBD1	TRBV27	CASSLTGTGRVNEQFF	TGTGCCAGCAGCCTGACCGGGACAGGGAGGGTAAATGAGCAGTTCTTC
TRBJ1-2	NA	TRBD1	TRBV5-4	CASSPIPGGTYGYTF	TGTGCCAGCAGCCCGATTCCAGGGGGGACCTATGGCTACACCTTC
TRBJ1-5	NA	NA	TRBV28	CASSSGPVQPQHF	TGTGCCAGCAGTTCTGGGCCCGTACAGCCCCAGCATTTT
TRBJ1-3	NA	NA	TRBV5-1	CASSLIPTGGNTIYF	TGCGCCAGCAGCTTGATCCCGACGGGTGGAAACACCATATATTTT
TRBJ2-1	NA	TRBD1	TRBV7-9	CASRKRQGDEQFF	TGTGCCAGCAGAAAACGACAGGGTGACGAGCAGTTCTTC
TRBJ2-1	NA	TRBD1	TRBV10-2	CAGRDQDRSGHEQFF	TGCGCCGGGCGCGACCAGGACAGGTCAGGCCATGAGCAGTTCTTC
TRBJ1-1	NA	NA	TRBV27	CASSFGGMGTEAFF	TGTGCCAGCAGTTTTGGAGGGATGGGCACTGAAGCTTTCTTT
TRBJ2-1	once	NA	TRBV6-4	CASRPEAGANNEQFF	TGTGCCAGCAGGCCGGAGGCGGGGGCGAACAATGAGCAGTTCTTC
TRBJ2-3	NA	TRBD1	TRBV6-5	CASKFTGGRDTQYF	TGTGCCAGCAAATTTACAGGGGGCAGAGATACGCAGTATTTT
TRBJ1-2	NA	NA	TRBV7-9	CASSLAQGTYGYTF	TGTGCCAGCAGCTTAGCGCAGGGAACATATGGCTACACCTTC
TRBJ2-5	NA	NA	TRBV6-6	CASSYPQRLGETQYF	TGTGCCAGCAGTTACCCACAGCGGTTAGGAGAGACCCAGTACTTC
TRBJ2-7	once	TRBD1	TRBV5-1	CASSLSGTGVSYEQYF	TGCGCCAGCAGCTTGTCCGGGACAGGGGTCTCCTACGAGCAGTACTTC
TRBJ1-3	NA	NA	TRBV5-1	CASSLVPLSGNTIYF	TGCGCCAGCAGCTTGGTCCCCTTATCTGGAAACACCATATATTTT
TRBJ1-2	once	NA	TRBV14	CASSPPAGASSGYTF	TGTGCCAGCAGCCCCCCAGCGGGGGCGAGTAGCGGCTACACCTTC
TRBJ2-1	NA	NA	TRBV7-2	CASSLDRTNNEQFF	TGTGCCAGCAGCTTAGACAGAACCAACAATGAGCAGTTCTTC
TRBJ2-2	NA	TRBD2	TRBV5-4	CASSLRGGPGELFF	TGTGCCAGCAGCTTGCGCGGGGGACCCGGGGAGCTGTTTTTT
TRBJ2-7	NA	TRBD2	TRBV11-2	CASSPTQAGGVYEQYF	TGTGCCAGCAGCCCGACTCAAGCGGGAGGGGTCTACGAGCAGTACTTC
TRBJ1-5	NA	NA	TRBV5-3	CASQGNQPQHF	TGTGCCTCTCAGGGAAATCAGCCCCAGCATTTT
TRBJ1-1	NA	TRBD1	TRBV6-1	CASRIQGATEAFF	TGTGCCAGCAGGATCCAGGGGGCTACTGAAGCTTTCTTT
TRBJ2-2	NA	NA	TRBV30	CAWSGEMRTGELFF	TGTGCCTGGAGCGGGGAAATGCGCACCGGGGAGCTGTTTTTT
TRBJ2-1	NA	NA	TRBV6-5	CAGSLRGRYNEQFF	TGTGCCGGCAGTTTGAGAGGGCGCTACAATGAGCAGTTCTTC
TRBJ2-2	NA	TRBD2	TRBV28	CASSTRLAGGAGELFF	TGTGCCAGCAGTACAAGACTAGCGGGAGGGGCCGGGGAGCTGTTTTTT